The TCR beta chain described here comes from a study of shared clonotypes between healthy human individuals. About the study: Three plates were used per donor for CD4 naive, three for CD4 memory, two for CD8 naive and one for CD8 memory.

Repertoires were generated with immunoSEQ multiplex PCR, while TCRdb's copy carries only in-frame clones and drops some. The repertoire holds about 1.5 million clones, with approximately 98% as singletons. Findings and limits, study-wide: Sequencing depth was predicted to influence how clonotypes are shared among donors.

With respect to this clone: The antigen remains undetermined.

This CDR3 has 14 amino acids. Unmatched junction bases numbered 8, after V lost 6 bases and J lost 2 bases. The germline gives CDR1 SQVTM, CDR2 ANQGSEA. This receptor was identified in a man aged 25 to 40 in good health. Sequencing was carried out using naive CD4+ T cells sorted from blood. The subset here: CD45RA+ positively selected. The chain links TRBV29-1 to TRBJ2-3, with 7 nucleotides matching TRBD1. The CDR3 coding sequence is TGCAGCGTACGGGACAGACGCCTCACAGATACGCAGTATTTT. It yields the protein CSVRDRRLTDTQYF.